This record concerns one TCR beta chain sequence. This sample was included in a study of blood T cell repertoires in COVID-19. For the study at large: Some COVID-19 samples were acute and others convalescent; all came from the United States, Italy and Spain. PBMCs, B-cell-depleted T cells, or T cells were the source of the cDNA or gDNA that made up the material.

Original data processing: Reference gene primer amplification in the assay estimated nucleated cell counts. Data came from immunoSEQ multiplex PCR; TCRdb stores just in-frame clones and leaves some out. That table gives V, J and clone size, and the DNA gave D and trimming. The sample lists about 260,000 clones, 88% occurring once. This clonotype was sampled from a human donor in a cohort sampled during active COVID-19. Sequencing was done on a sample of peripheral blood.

The CDR3 DNA sequence: TGTGCCAGCAGAAGCTCGACAGGGGGGAGCAATCAGCCCCAGCATTTT. Translation: CASRSSTGGSNQPQHF. The gene calls are TRBV28 and TRBJ1-5, with 9 bases lining up with TRBD1. After removal of 6 bases from V and 1 base from J, the junction contained 7 bases not matched to a gene. The CDR3 sequence is 16 residues long. Germline assignment: CDR1 MDHEN and CDR2 SYDVKM.